This T cell receptor (beta chain) comes out of a study of cytomegalovirus exposure and HLA in healthy donors. The study ran its PCR with 60 Vbeta and 13 Jbeta primers. Sequenced by immunoSEQ multiplex PCR; TCRdb stores in-frame clones only, minus some. The table has roughly 100,000 clones, over 55% seen once. The CDR3 covers 17 residues. In germline, CDR1 is MNHEY, CDR2 SMNVEV (reference sequence). Trimming stripped 5 bases from V and 4 bases from J, with 23 bases between. Samples came from healthy bone marrow donors. Sequenced material: PBMCs. The J gene is TRBJ1-1, the V gene TRBV27; no reliable D call. The TCR originated in a female donor in good health and CMV-seronegative. The DNA of the CDR3 is TGTGCCAGCAGTCGTTCCGTTAATAGGTTGAGCGGCACTGAAGCTTTCTTT. Protein product: CASSRSVNRLSGTEAFF.